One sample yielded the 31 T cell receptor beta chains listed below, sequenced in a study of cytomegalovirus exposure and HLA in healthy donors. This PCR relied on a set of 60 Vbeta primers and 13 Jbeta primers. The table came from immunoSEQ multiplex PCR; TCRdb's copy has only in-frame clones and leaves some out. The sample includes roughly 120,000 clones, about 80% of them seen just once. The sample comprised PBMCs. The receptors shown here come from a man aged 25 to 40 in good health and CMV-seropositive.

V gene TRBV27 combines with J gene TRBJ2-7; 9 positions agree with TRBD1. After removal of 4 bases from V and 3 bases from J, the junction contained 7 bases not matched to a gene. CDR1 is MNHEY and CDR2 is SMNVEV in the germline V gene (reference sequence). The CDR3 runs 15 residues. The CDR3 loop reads CASSSTGQGFYEQYF. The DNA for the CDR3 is TGTGCCAGCAGTTCCACGGGACAGGGCTTCTACGAGCAGTACTTC.

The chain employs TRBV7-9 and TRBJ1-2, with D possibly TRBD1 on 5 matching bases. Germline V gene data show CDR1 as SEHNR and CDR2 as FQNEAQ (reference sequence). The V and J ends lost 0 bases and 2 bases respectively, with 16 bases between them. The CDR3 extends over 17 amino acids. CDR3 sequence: CASSLAPPGLTNYGYTF. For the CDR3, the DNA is TGTGCCAGCAGCTTAGCCCCACCGGGACTGACGAACTATGGCTACACCTTC. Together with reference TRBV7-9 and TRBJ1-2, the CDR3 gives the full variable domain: DTGVSQNPRHKITKRGQNVTFRCDPISEHNRLYWYRQTLGQGPEFLTYFQNEAQLEKSRLLSDRFSAERPKGSFSTLEIQRTEQGDSAMYLCASSLAPPGLTNYGYTFGSGTRLTVV.

The CDR3 loop reads CASSFLYQPQHF. The CDR3 DNA reads TGTGCCAGCAGCTTCTTATATCAGCCCCAGCATTTT. The gene calls are TRBV7-2 and TRBJ1-5, with D unresolved. Trimming pared 3 bases from V and 5 bases from J, leaving 5 bases between. There are 12 residues in the CDR3. Germline assignment: CDR1 SGHTA and CDR2 FQGNSA. Full variable domain (outside the CDR3, taken from reference TRBV7-2 and TRBJ1-5): GAGVSQSPSNKVTEKGKDVELRCDPISGHTALYWYRQSLGQGLEFLIYFQGNSAPDKSGLPSDRFSAERTGGSVSTLTIQRTQQEDSAVYLCASSFLYQPQHFGDGTRLSIL.

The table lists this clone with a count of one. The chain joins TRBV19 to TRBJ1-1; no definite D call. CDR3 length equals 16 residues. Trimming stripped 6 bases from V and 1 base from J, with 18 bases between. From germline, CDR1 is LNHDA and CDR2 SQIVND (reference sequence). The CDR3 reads CASSPRPGKQNTEAFF. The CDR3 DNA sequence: TGTGCCAGTAGCCCCCGGCCGGGGAAACAGAACACTGAAGCTTTCTTT.

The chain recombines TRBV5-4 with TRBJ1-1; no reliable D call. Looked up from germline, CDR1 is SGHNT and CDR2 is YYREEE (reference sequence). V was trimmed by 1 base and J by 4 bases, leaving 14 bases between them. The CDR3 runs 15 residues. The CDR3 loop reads CASSLTGGRPTEAFF. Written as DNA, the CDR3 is TGTGCCAGCAGCTTGACGGGCGGGAGGCCCACTGAAGCTTTCTTT.

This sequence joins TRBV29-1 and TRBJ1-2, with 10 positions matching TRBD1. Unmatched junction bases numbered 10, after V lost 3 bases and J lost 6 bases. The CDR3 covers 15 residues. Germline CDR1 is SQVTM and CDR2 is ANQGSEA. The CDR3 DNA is TGCAGCGTTGATGGTCGGGACAGGGGAGCAAATGGCTACACCTTC. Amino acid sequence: CSVDGRDRGANGYTF.

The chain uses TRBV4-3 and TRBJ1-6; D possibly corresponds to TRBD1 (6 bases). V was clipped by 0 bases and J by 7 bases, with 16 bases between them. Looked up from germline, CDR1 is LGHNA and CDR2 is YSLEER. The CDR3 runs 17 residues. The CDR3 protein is CASSQERIGGANSPLHF. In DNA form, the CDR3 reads TGCGCCAGCAGCCAAGAGCGTATAGGGGGGGCGAATTCACCCCTCCACTTT.

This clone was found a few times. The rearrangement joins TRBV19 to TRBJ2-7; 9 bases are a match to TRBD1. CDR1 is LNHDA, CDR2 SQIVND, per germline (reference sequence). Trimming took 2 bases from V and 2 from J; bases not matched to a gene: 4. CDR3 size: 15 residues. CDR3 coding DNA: TGTGCCAGTAGTATAACCGGGACAGGGACCTACGAGCAGTACTTC. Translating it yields CASSITGTGTYEQYF.

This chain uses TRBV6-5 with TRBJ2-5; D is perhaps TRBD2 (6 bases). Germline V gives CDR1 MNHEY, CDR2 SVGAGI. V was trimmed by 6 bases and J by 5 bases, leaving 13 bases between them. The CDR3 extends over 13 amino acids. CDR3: CASRRAGVETQYF. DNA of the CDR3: TGTGCCAGCAGAAGAGCGGGTGTGGAGACCCAGTACTTC.

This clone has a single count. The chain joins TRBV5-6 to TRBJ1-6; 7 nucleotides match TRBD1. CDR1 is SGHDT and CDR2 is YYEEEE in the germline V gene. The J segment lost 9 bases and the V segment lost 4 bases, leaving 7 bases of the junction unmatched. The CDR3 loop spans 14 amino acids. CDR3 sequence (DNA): TGTGCCAGCAGCGCGGACAGGAACGGTTCACCCCTCCACTTT. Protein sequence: CASSADRNGSPLHF.

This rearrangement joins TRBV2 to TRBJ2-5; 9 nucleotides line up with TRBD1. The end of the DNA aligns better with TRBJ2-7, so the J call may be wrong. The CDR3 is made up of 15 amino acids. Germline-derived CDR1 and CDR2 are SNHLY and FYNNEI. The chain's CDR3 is CASGDRDRASYEQYF. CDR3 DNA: TGTGCCAGCGGAGACCGGGACAGGGCCTCCTACGAGCAGTACTTC.

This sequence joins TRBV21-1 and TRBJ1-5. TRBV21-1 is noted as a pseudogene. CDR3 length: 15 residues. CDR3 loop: CASSKARGRDQPQHF. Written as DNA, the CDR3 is TGTGCCAGCAGCAAAGCGCGGGGCAGGGATCAGCCCCAGCATTTT.

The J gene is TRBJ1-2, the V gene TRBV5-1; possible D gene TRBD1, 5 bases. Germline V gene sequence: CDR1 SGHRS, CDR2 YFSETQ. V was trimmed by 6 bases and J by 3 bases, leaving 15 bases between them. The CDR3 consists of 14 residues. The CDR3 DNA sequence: TGCGCCAGCAACCCTACGCCGGGGGACTATGGCTACACCTTC. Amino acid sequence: CASNPTPGDYGYTF.

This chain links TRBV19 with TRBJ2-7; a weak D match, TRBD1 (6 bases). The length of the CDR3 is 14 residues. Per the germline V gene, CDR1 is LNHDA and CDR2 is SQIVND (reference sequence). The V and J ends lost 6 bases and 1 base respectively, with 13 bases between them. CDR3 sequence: CASSPWGHSYEQYF. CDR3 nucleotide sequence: TGTGCCAGTAGCCCATGGGGACATTCCTACGAGCAGTACTTC. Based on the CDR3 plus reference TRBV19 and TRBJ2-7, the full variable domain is DGGITQSPKYLFRKEGQNVTLSCEQNLNHDAMYWYRQDPGQGLRLIYYSQIVNDFQKGDIAEGYSVSREKKESFPLTVTSAQKNPTAFYLCASSPWGHSYEQYFGPGTRLTVT.

The CDR3: CASSQGSGTSWETQYF. Written as DNA, the CDR3 is TGCGCCAGCAGCCAAGGAAGCGGGACTAGCTGGGAGACCCAGTACTTC. V usage is TRBV4-1 and J usage is TRBJ2-5; 9 bases are shared with TRBD2. This CDR3 spans 16 amino acids. Germline V gene sequence: CDR1 MGHRA, CDR2 YSYEKL. Germline trimming cut 1 base from V and 5 bases from J; bases unmatched to any gene: 8.

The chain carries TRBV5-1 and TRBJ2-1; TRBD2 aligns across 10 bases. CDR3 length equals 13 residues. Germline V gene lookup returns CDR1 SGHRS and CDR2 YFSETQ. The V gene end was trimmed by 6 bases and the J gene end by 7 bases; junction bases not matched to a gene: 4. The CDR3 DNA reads TGCGCCAGCATTCCTAGCGGGGGTAATGAGCAGTTCTTC. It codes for CASIPSGGNEQFF. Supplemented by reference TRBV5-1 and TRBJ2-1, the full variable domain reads KAGVTQTPRYLIKTRGQQVTLSCSPISGHRSVSWYQQTPGQGLQFLFEYFSETQRNKGNFPGRFSGRQFSNSRSEMNVSTLELGDSALYLCASIPSGGNEQFFGPGTRLTVL.

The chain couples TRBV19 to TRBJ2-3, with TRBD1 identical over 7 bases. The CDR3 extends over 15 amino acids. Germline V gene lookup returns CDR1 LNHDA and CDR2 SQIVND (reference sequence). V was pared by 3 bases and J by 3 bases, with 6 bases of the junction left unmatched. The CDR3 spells CASSIRAGGTDTQYF. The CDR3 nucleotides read TGTGCCAGTAGTATTCGGGCAGGGGGAACAGATACGCAGTATTTT.

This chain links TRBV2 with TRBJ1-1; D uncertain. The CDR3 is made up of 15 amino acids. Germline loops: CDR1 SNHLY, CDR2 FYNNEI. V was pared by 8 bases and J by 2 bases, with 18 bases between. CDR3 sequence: CASRAVAGSNTEAFF. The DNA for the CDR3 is TGTGCCAGCCGGGCGGTGGCGGGCTCCAACACTGAAGCTTTCTTT.

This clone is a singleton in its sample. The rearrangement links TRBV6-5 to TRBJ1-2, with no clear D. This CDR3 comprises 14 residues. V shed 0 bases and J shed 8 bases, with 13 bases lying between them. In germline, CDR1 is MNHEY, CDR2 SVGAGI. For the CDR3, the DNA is TGTGCCAGCAGTTACTCGATGCGGGTTCGCGGCTACACCTTC. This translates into CASSYSMRVRGYTF.

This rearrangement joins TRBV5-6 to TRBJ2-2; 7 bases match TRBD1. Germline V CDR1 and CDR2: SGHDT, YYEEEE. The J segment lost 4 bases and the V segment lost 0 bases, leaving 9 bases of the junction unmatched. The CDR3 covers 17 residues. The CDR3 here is CASSLEGWTGLTGELFF. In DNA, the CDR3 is TGTGCCAGCAGCTTGGAGGGCTGGACAGGTCTCACCGGGGAGCTGTTTTTT.

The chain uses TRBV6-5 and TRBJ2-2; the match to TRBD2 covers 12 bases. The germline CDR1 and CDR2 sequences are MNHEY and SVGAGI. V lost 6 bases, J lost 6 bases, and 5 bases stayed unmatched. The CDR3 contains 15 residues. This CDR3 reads CASRRGLAGPGELFF. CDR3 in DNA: TGTGCCAGCAGAAGGGGACTAGCGGGCCCCGGGGAGCTGTTTTTT.

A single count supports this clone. CDR3 in amino acids: CASRSPARGEQYF. CDR3 DNA sequence: TGTGCCAGCAGGTCCCCGGCACGGGGGGAGCAGTACTTC. The rearrangement joins TRBV28 to TRBJ2-7; the D gene is possibly TRBD2 (6 bases). V gave up 6 bases and J gave up 7 bases, with 16 bases separating them. The CDR3 has 13 residues. Germline CDR1 MDHEN, CDR2 SYDVKM.

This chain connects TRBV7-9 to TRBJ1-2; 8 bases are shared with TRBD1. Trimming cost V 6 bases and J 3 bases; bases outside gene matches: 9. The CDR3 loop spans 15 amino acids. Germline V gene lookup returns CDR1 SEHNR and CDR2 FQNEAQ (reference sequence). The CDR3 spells CASRSTTGEDYGYTF. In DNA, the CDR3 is TGTGCCAGCAGGAGTACGACAGGGGAGGACTATGGCTACACCTTC.

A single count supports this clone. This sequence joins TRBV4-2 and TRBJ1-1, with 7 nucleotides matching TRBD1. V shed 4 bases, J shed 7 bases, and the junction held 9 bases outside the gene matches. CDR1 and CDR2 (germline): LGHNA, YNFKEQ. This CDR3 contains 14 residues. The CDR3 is CASSLSGQVDEAFF. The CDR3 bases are TGTGCCAGCAGCCTAAGCGGACAGGTTGATGAAGCTTTCTTT.

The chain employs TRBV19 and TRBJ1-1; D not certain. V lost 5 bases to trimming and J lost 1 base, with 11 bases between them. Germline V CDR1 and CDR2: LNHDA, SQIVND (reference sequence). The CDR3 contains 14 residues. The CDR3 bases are TGTGCCAGTAGTTTTGTAACAGCGAACACTGAAGCTTTCTTT. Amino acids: CASSFVTANTEAFF.

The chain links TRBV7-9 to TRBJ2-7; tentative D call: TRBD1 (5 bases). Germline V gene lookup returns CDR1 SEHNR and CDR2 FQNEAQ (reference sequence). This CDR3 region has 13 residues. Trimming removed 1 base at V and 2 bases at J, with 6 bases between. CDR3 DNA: TGTGCCAGCAGCTTAGAGGGGACCTACGAGCAGTACTTC. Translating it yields CASSLEGTYEQYF.

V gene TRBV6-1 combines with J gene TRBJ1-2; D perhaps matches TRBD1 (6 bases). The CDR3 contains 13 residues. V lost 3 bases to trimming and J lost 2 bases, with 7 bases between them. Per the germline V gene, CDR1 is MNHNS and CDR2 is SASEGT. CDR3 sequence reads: CASSDRGNYGYTF. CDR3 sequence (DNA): TGTGCCAGCAGTGACAGGGGAAACTATGGCTACACCTTC.

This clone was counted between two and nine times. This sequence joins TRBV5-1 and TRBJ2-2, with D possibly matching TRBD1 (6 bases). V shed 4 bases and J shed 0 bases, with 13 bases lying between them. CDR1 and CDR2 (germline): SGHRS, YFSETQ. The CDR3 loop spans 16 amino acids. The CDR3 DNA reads TGCGCCAGCAGCGACCTACAGGGAGCGAACACCGGGGAGCTGTTTTTT. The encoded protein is CASSDLQGANTGELFF.

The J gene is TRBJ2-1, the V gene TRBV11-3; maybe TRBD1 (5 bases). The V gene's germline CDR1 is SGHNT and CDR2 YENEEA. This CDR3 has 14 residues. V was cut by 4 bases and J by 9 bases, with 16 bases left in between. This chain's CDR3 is CASSSPEGEGEQFF. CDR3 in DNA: TGTGCCAGCAGCTCTCCGGAAGGGGAAGGTGAGCAGTTCTTC.

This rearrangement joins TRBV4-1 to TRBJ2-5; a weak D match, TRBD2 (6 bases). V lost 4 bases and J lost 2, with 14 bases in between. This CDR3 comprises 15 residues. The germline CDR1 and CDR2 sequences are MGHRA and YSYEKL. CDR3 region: CASSRPGGDQETQYF. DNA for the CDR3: TGCGCCAGCAGCCGACCCGGGGGAGATCAAGAGACCCAGTACTTC.

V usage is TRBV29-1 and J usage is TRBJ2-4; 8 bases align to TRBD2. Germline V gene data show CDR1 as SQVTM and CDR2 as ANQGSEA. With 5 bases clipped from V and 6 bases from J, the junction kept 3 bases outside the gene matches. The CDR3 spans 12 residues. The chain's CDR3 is CSVRGGPNIQYF. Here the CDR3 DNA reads TGCAGCGTTCGGGGGGGCCCAAACATTCAGTACTTC. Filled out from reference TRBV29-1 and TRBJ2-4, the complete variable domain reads SAVISQKPSRDICQRGTSLTIQCQVDSQVTMMFWYRQQPGQSLTLIATANQGSEATYESGFVIDKFPISRPNLTFSTLTVSNMSPEDSSIYLCSVRGGPNIQYFGAGTRLSVL.